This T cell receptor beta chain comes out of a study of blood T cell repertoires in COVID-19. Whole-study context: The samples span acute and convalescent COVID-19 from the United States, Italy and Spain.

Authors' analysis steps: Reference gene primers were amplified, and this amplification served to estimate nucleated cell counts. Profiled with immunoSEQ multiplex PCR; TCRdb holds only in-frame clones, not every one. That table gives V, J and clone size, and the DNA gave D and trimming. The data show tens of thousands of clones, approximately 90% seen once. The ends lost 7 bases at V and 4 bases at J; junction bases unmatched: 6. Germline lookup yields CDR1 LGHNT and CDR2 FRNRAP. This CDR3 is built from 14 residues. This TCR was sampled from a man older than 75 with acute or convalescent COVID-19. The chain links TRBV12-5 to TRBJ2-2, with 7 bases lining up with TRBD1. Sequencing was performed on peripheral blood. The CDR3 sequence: CASAQTGPTGELFF. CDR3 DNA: TGTGCTAGTGCCCAGACAGGGCCCACCGGGGAGCTGTTTTTT. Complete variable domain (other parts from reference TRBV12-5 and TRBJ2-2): DARVTQTPRHKVTEMGQEVTMRCQPILGHNTVFWYRQTMMQGLELLAYFRNRAPLDDSGMPKDRFSAEMPDATLATLKIQPSEPRDSAVYFCASAQTGPTGELFFGEGSRLTVL.